This T cell receptor (beta chain) is drawn from a study of CD8 T cells in Susac syndrome. An amount of RNA that ranged from roughly 0.5 to 1 ug was reverse transcribed with random hexamers. TCRdb reprocessed the immunoSEQ multiplex PCR reads via MiXCR and lists one record per CDR3 protein. The table includes 120,000 or so distinct CDR3 sequences, approximately 94% detected once. The source of this sequence is a human donor with multiple sclerosis. The sequenced sample was CD4+ T cells from PBMCs.

CDR3 in amino acids: CASGLSGQGVQPQHF. In DNA form, the CDR3 reads TGTGCTAGTGGTTTATCGGGACAGGGAGTCCAGCCCCAGCATTTT. The rearrangement uses TRBV12-5 and TRBJ1-5; 9 nucleotides line up with TRBD1. V lost 3 bases and J lost 7; bases outside the gene matches: 7. From germline, CDR1 is LGHNT and CDR2 FRNRAP. This CDR3 is built from 15 residues.